This T cell receptor (beta chain) was documented in a study of cytomegalovirus exposure and HLA in healthy donors. General study findings and limits: In a later analysis, first-cohort TCR clusters were found to tend to co-occur in the 90 to 150 validation repertoires.

The study drew the donors from its approximately 110-subject validation cohort, separate from the roughly 700-subject first cohort. As concerns this clone: Its target is unknown.

The germline V gene encodes CDR1 SGHVS and CDR2 FNYEAQ. V lost 5 bases and J lost 6; bases outside the gene matches: 5. CDR3 length equals 14 residues. Clones were read by immunoSEQ multiplex PCR, and TCRdb kept only the in-frame ones, dropping some. This sample has under 400,000 clones, with about nine tenths found just once. The sequence derives from a woman between 18 and 30 years old in good health and CMV-seronegative. The sample taken for sequencing was PBMCs. V gene TRBV7-6 combines with J gene TRBJ1-2, with 11 bases matching TRBD1. CDR3 in amino acids: CASSQDRGQNGYTF. CDR3 nucleotide sequence: TGTGCCAGCAGCCAGGACAGGGGGCAAAATGGCTACACCTTC.